The rows below give T cell receptor beta chains drawn from one sample of a study of cytomegalovirus exposure and HLA in healthy donors. The repertoire was sequenced with immunoSEQ multiplex PCR; TCRdb's copy has only in-frame clones and lacks some. This sample has 100,000 or so clones, with about 84% found just once. Sequencing was done on a sample of PBMCs. The receptors originated from a man aged 18 to 29 in good health and CMV-seronegative. CDR3s include the opening cysteine and the closing phenylalanine or tryptophan. Fields, in order: V gene, clone size, D gene, J gene, CDR3 protein, CDR3 DNA. The D gene is left open where the match is weak. Clone size is not always given. Where it is, it says once, few, many or a class for expanded clones.

>TRBV19|NA|NA|TRBJ1-2
CASSIVGLQGFNYGYTF
TGTGCCAGTAGTATCGTGGGGCTACAGGGTTTTAACTATGGCTACACCTTC
>TRBV7-4|few|TRBD1|TRBJ2-7
CASSPGTGKPYEQYF
TGTGCCAGCAGCCCCGGGACAGGTAAGCCGTACGAGCAGTACTTC
>TRBV5-6|NA|NA|TRBJ2-7
CASSLGGLEVGEQYF
TGTGCCAGCAGCTTGGGGGGGCTAGAGGTCGGCGAGCAGTACTTC
>TRBV5-5|NA|TRBD1|TRBJ1-5
CASSSVARVTGANQPQHF
TGTGCCAGCAGCTCGGTTGCCCGCGTGACAGGGGCCAATCAGCCCCAGCATTTT
>TRBV6-5|NA|NA|TRBJ1-2
CASSLVGRKESYGYTF
TGTGCCAGCAGTTTGGTGGGGCGGAAGGAGAGCTATGGCTACACCTTC
>TRBV6-6|once|NA|TRBJ1-2
CASSPTPSAGPGYTF
TGTGCCAGCAGCCCTACTCCCTCAGCGGGACCTGGCTACACCTTC
>TRBV5-1|NA|NA|TRBJ1-1
CASSPRDPSVEDTEAFF
TGCGCCAGCAGCCCCAGAGACCCGAGCGTGGAGGACACTGAAGCTTTCTTT
>TRBV5-5|NA|NA|TRBJ1-3
CASSLWASGNTIYF
TGTGCCAGCAGCCTCTGGGCCTCTGGAAACACCATATATTTT
>TRBV10-3|NA|NA|TRBJ2-7
CAISDPTVSYEQYF
TGTGCCATCAGTGACCCGACAGTGTCCTACGAGCAGTACTTC
>TRBV6-1|NA|NA|TRBJ1-1
CASRESGGGEAFF
TGTGCCAGCAGGGAGAGCGGGGGGGGTGAAGCTTTCTTT
>TRBV2|once|TRBD2|TRBJ2-2
CASSGGGISTGELFF
TGTGCCAGCAGTGGGGGGGGGATCTCTACCGGGGAGCTGTTTTTT
>TRBV4-2|once|TRBD1|TRBJ2-2
CASSRGTRGQGAAGELFF
TGTGCCAGCAGCCGGGGGACTCGGGGACAGGGGGCGGCCGGGGAGCTGTTTTTT
>TRBV30|NA|NA|TRBJ1-1
CACSRTANTEAFF
TGTGCCTGTTCACGGACAGCGAACACTGAAGCTTTCTTT
>TRBV6-4|few|TRBD2|TRBJ2-3
CASSKTSGETDTQYF
TGTGCCAGCAGTAAGACTAGCGGGGAAACAGATACGCAGTATTTT
>TRBV6-1|once|NA|TRBJ2-7
CASSEIVASYEQYF
TGTGCCAGCAGTGAAATAGTAGCTTCCTACGAGCAGTACTTC
>TRBV18|NA|NA|TRBJ1-1
CASSPLGDTEAFF
TGTGCCAGCTCACCTTTAGGGGACACTGAAGCTTTCTTT
>TRBV19|NA|TRBD1|TRBJ2-1
CASSRETGGSSYNEQFF
TGTGCCAGTAGCCGGGAGACAGGGGGGAGCTCCTACAATGAGCAGTTCTTC
>TRBV6-1|NA|NA|TRBJ2-6
CASSYREPGANVLTF
TGTGCCAGCAGCTACAGGGAGCCTGGGGCCAACGTCCTGACTTTC
>TRBV29-1|NA|NA|TRBJ1-2
CSVQTEALYGYTF
TGCAGCGTGCAGACAGAAGCTCTCTATGGCTACACCTTC
>TRBV30|NA|NA|TRBJ2-7
CAWSVDTYEQYF
TGTGCCTGGAGTGTGGACACTTACGAGCAGTACTTC
>TRBV18|NA|TRBD1|TRBJ1-1
CASSGGQVTEAFF
TGTGCCAGCTCGGGGGGACAGGTCACTGAAGCTTTCTTT
>TRBV18|few|NA|TRBJ1-1
CASSPQNPNTEAFF
TGTGCCAGCTCACCCCAGAACCCGAACACTGAAGCTTTCTTT
>TRBV30|NA|NA|TRBJ1-3
CAWAVAGSWGNTIYF
TGTGCCTGGGCTGTGGCAGGGTCGTGGGGAAACACCATATATTTT
>TRBV18|NA|NA|TRBJ1-2
CASSPPAPGYTF
TGTGCCAGCTCACCACCGGCCCCCGGCTACACCTTC
>TRBV19|NA|NA|TRBJ2-1
CASNPGISYNEQFF
TGTGCCAGTAATCCAGGGATTTCCTACAATGAGCAGTTCTTC
>TRBV15|few|TRBD2|TRBJ2-7
CATSRETSGESEQYF
TGTGCCACCAGCAGAGAGACTAGCGGGGAAAGCGAGCAGTACTTC
>TRBV7-9|NA|NA|TRBJ1-1
CSSSLTPDRNTEAFF
TGTTCCAGCAGCTTGACTCCGGACAGAAACACTGAAGCTTTCTTT
>TRBV10-3|NA|NA|TRBJ1-4
CATRSEGATNEKLFF
TGTGCCACGAGGTCAGAGGGCGCAACTAATGAAAAACTGTTTTTT
>TRBV7-8|NA|NA|TRBJ2-7
CASSFDRSYEQYF
TGTGCCAGCAGCTTCGACAGATCCTACGAGCAGTACTTC
>TRBV14|NA|NA|TRBJ1-1
CASSQVGGALAFF
TGTGCCAGCAGCCAAGTTGGAGGGGCCCTAGCTTTCTTT
>TRBV4-1|NA|TRBD1|TRBJ2-7
CASSQGQGEPYEQYF
TGCGCCAGCAGCCAAGGCCAGGGGGAGCCCTACGAGCAGTACTTC